The clone carrying this TCR beta chain was observed a single time. The sample originates from a study of blood T cell repertoires in COVID-19. The overall study: Nucleic acid was either cDNA or gDNA, and it came from T cells, B-cell-depleted T cells, or PBMCs.

Original processing methods: By means of reference gene primer amplification, nucleated cell counts were estimated. Only in-frame clones appear in the TCRdb table, and some are missing; sequencing was by immunoSEQ multiplex PCR. Clone size and V and J calls were adopted from that table, with D and trimming inferred from the DNA. The sample shows about 220,000 clones, approximately 80% of them seen only once. Germline V gene lookup returns CDR1 PRHDT and CDR2 FYEKMQ (reference sequence). CDR3 length: 15 amino acids. V lost 0 bases to trimming and J lost 2 bases, with 8 bases between them. The specimen sequenced was PBMCs or T cells enriched from blood (not recorded which). This TCR was recovered from a middle-aged woman with acute COVID-19. V usage is TRBV13 and J usage is TRBJ2-1, with TRBD1 as a possible D gene (5 bases). The CDR3 DNA sequence: TGTGCCAGCAGCTTAGGACAGGTCACCTACAATGAGCAGTTCTTC. It is translated as CASSLGQVTYNEQFF. Full variable domain (remainder filled in from reference TRBV13 and TRBJ2-1): AAGVIQSPRHLIKEKRETATLKCYPIPRHDTVYWYQQGPGQDPQFLISFYEKMQSDKGSIPDRFSAQQFSDYHSELNMSSLELGDSALYFCASSLGQVTYNEQFFGPGTRLTVL.